This T cell receptor (beta chain) was captured by sequencing in a study of regulatory T cells in long-lasting Graves disease. CDR3 regions were amplified by Arm-PCR using iRepertoire HTBI primers to build TCR beta libraries. TCRdb processed the multiplex PCR reads anew with MiXCR; each CDR3 protein has one entry. This sample has 400,000 to 500,000 distinct CDR3 sequences, with about 16% found just once. This clonotype was observed a handful of times. The time point: newly diagnosed GD, antithyroid drugs for less than 3 months. The TCR library used RNA extracted from PBMCs. The germline V and J ends were trimmed by 2 bases and 8 bases, with 10 bases remaining between them. The germline CDR1 and CDR2 sequences are KGHSH and LQKENI. The CDR3 is 13 amino acids. This sample was shared with a second study, whose subject was T cells in Graves' hyperthyroidism and ophthalmopathy. Per that study: Thyroid ultrasound, orbital computed tomography, clinical symptoms, and serum thyroxine and TRAb underpinned diagnoses. The HTBI set primed first-round TCR CDR3 RT-PCR.

The chain joins TRBV18 to TRBJ2-1, with D perhaps matching TRBD2 (5 bases). This specimen consisted of peripheral blood mononuclear cells (PBMCs), obtained at new diagnosis, from a patient treated with antithyroid drugs. This sequence was found in a woman aged 18-30 years with Graves disease. The CDR3 loop reads CASSPDYSDEQFF. In nucleotides, the CDR3 is TGTGCCAGCTCACCAGACTACTCGGATGAGCAGTTCTTC.